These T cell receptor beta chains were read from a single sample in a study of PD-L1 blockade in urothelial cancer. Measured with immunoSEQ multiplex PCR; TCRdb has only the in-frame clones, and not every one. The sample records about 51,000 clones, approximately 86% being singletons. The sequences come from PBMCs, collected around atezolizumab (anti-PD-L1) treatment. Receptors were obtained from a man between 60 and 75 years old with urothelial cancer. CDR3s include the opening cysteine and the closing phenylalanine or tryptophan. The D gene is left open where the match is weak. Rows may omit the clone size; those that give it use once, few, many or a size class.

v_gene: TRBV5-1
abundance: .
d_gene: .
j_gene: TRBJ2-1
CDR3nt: TGCGCCAGCAGCTCGGATGAGCAGTTCTTC
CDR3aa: CASSSDEQFF

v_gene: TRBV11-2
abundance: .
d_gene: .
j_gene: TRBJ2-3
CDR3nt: TGTGCCAGCAGCTTAGACAGGGGAACAGATACGCAGTATTTT
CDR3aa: CASSLDRGTDTQYF

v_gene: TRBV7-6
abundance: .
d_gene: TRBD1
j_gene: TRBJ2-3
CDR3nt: TGTGCCAGCAGCTTAGGCGAGAGGACAGGGAGCACAGATACGCAGTATTTT
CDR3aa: CASSLGERTGSTDTQYF

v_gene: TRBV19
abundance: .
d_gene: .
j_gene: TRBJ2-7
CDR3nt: TGTGCCAGTAGTATTACCGGCTCCTACGAGCAGTACTTC
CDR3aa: CASSITGSYEQYF

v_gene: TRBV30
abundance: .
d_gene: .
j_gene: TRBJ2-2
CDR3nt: TGTGCCTGGAGTGTAGCGGTGAACACCGGGGAGCTGTTTTTT
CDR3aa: CAWSVAVNTGELFF

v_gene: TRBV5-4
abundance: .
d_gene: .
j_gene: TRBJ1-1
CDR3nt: TGTGCCAGCAGCTTGGGTTTAACAGGGTCGAACACTGAAGCTTTCTTT
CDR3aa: CASSLGLTGSNTEAFF

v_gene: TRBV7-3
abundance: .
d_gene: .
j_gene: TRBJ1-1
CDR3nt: TGTGCCAGCAGCTTAACGTCTCAGGAGAACACTGAAGCTTTCTTT
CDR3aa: CASSLTSQENTEAFF

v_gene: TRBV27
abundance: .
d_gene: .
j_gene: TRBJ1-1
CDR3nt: TGTGCCAGCAGTTTAGGGGCCTCAAATCGGGCTGAAGCTTTCTTT
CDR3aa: CASSLGASNRAEAFF

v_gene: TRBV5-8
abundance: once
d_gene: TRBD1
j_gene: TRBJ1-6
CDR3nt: TGTGCCAGCAGCTTAGACAGGGGCTCCTATAATTCACCCCTCCACTTT
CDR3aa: CASSLDRGSYNSPLHF

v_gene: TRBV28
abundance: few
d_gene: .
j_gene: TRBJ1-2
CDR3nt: TGTGCCAGCAGTCCCCTCTACTATGGCTACACCTTC
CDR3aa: CASSPLYYGYTF

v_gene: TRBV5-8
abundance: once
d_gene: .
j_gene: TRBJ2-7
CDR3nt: TGTGCCAGCAGCACTGAGACGGTGATGGTGGCCAGACGACTGTACTTC
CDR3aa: CASSTETVMVARRLYF

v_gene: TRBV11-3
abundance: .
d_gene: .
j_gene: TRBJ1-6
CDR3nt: TGTGCCAGCAGCTTATATCCCGCGAACTATAATTCACCCCTCCACTTT
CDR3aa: CASSLYPANYNSPLHF

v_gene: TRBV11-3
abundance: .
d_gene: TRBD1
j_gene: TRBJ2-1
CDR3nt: TGTGCCAGCAGCCGAGGGAGACAGGGGGCTTACGAGCAGTTCTTC
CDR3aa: CASSRGRQGAYEQFF

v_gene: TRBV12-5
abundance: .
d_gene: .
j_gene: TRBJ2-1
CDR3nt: TGTGCTAGTGCCCCGGGACTCCATGACAATGAGCAGTTCTTC
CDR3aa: CASAPGLHDNEQFF

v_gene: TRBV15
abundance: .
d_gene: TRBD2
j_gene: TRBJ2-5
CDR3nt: TGTGCCACCAGCAGATGGGGGGGGAATGAAGAGACCCAGTACTTC
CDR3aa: CATSRWGGNEETQYF

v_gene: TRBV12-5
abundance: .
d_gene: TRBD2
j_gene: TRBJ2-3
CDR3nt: TGTGCTAGTGGTGCAGGAGGGGCGGGGGGGCCCGTAGATACGCAGTATTTT
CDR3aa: CASGAGGAGGPVDTQYF

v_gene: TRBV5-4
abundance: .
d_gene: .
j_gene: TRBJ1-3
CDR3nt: TGTGCCAGCAGCTTGGGGGGAGGTGGAAACACCATATATTTT
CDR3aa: CASSLGGGGNTIYF

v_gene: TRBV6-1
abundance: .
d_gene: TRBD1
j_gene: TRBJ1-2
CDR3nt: TGTGCCAGCAGCCACAGGGGGCTTGGGGATGGCTACACCTTC
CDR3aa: CASSHRGLGDGYTF

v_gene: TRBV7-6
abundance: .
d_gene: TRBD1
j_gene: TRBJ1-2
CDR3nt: TGTGCCAGCAGCTCAATGGGAGGAGCCGGGACAGGGAACCCTGGCTACACCTTC
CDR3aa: CASSSMGGAGTGNPGYTF

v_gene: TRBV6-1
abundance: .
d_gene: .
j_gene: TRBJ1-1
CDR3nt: TGTGCCAGCACGTTTAGTGGGCCCGAGAACACTGAAGCTTTCTTT
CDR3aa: CASTFSGPENTEAFF

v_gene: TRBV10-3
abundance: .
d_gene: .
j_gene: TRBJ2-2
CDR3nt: TGTGCCATCTGCCCGACAGGTAACGGGGAGCTGTTTTTT
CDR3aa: CAICPTGNGELFF

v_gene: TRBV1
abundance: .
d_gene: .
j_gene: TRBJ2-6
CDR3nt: TGCACCAGCAGCCAAGATCATCCAGATGCCCCATCTGGGGCCAACGTCCTGACTTTC
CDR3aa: CTSSQDHPDAPSGANVLTF